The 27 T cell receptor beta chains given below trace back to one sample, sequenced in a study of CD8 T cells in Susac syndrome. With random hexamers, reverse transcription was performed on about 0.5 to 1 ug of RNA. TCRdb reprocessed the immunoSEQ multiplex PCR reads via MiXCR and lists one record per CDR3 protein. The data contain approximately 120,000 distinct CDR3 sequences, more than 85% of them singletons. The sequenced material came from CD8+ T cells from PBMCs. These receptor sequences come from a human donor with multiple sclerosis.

CDR3 in DNA: TGTGCCAGCAGTTCCCGTCGGACATTCTATGGCTACACCTTC. Its protein product is CASSSRRTFYGYTF. This chain uses TRBV28 with TRBJ1-2; TRBD1 might be the D (5 bases). This CDR3 has 14 amino acids. V shed 4 bases and J shed 4 bases, with 13 bases lying between them. Germline V CDR1 and CDR2: MDHEN, SYDVKM.

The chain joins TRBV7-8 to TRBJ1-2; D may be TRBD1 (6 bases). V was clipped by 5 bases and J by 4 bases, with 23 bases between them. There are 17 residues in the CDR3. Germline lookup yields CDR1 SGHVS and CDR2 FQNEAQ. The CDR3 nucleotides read TGTGCCAGCAGCCCTTCGATGAGGGGGGCGACATCCTATGGCTACACCTTC. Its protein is CASSPSMRGATSYGYTF.

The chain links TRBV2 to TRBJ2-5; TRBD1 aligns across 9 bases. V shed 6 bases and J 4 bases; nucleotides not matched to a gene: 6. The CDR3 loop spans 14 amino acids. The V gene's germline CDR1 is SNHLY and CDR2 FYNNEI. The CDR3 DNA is TGTGCCAGCAGGGACAGGGGAGGAGGAGAGACCCAGTACTTC. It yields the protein CASRDRGGGETQYF.

The CDR3 is CASNWGPAGTSGGPPDTQYF. Written as DNA, the CDR3 is TGTGCCAGCAACTGGGGGCCGGCCGGGACTAGCGGGGGGCCCCCAGATACGCAGTATTTT. This chain connects TRBV28 to TRBJ2-3, with 15 positions matching TRBD2. Trimming took 7 bases from V and 4 from J; bases not matched to a gene: 18. CDR3 length equals 20 residues. CDR1 is MDHEN and CDR2 is SYDVKM in the germline V gene.

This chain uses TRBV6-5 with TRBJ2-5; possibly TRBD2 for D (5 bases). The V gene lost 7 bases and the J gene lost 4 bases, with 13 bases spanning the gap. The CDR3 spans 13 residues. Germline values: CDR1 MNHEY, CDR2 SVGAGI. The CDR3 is CASTESGSETQYF. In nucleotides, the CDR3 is TGTGCCAGCACCGAAAGCGGATCAGAGACCCAGTACTTC.

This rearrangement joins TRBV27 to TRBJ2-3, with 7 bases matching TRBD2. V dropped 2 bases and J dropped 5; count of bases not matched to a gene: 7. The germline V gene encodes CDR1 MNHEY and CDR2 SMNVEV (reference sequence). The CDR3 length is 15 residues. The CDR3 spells CASSLMRGNGDTQYF. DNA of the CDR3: TGTGCCAGCAGTTTAATGCGGGGGAATGGAGATACGCAGTATTTT.

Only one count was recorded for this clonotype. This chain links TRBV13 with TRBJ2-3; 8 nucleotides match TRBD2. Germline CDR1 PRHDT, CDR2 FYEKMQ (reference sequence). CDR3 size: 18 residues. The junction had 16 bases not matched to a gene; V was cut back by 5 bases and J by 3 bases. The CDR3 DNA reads TGTGCCAGCAGCCCAACAGGGAGCGGGGGCCCGGGAACAGATACGCAGTATTTT. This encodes CASSPTGSGGPGTDTQYF.

CDR3 nucleotides: TGTGCCAGCAGCTTAAATTCCGGAAACACCATATATTTT. This sequence encodes CASSLNSGNTIYF. This sequence joins TRBV7-3 and TRBJ1-3, with D hard to call. V gave up 1 base and J gave up 4 bases, with 5 bases separating them. Per germline, CDR1 SGHTA and CDR2 FQGTGA. The CDR3 runs to 13 residues.

The CDR3 sequence is CASSYARDRASYEQYF. The CDR3, as DNA: TGTGCCAGCAGTTACGCCCGGGACAGGGCATCCTACGAGCAGTACTTC. The chain carries TRBV6-6 and TRBJ2-7; 9 positions agree with TRBD1. The CDR3 runs to 16 residues. V was clipped by 2 bases and J by 1 base; unmatched bases: 6. From germline, CDR1 is MNHNY and CDR2 SVGAGI (reference sequence).

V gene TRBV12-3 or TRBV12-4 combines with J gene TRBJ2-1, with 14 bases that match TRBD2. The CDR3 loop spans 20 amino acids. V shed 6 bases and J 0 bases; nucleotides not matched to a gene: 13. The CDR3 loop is CASSPGGGLAGASSYNEQFF. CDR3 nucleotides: TGTGCCAGCAGCCCCGGTGGGGGACTAGCGGGGGCAAGCTCCTACAATGAGCAGTTCTTC.

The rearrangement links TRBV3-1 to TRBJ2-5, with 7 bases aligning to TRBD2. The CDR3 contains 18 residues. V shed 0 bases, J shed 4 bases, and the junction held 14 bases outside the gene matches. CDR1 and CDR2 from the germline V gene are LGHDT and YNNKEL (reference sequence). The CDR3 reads CASSQEGGRGRPGETQYF. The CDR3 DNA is TGTGCCAGCAGCCAAGAAGGAGGGAGGGGACGGCCGGGAGAGACCCAGTACTTC.

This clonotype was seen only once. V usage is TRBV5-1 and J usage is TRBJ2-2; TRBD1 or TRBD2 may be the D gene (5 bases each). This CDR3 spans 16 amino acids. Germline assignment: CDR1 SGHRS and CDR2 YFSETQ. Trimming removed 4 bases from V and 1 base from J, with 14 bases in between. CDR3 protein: CASSRKGRQNTGELFF. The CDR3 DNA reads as TGCGCCAGCAGCCGAAAGGGACGGCAGAACACCGGGGAGCTGTTTTTT. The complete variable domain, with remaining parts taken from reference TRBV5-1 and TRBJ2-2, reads KAGVTQTPRYLIKTRGQQVTLSCSPISGHRSVSWYQQTPGQGLQFLFEYFSETQRNKGNFPGRFSGRQFSNSRSEMNVSTLELGDSALYLCASSRKGRQNTGELFFGEGSRLTVL.

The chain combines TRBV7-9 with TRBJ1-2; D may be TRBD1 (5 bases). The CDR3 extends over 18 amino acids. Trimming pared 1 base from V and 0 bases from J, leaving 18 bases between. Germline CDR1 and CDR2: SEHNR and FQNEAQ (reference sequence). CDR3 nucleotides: TGTGCCAGCAGCTTAGGGGCCTCCTTCCAGGGAGCTAACTATGGCTACACCTTC. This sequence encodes CASSLGASFQGANYGYTF.

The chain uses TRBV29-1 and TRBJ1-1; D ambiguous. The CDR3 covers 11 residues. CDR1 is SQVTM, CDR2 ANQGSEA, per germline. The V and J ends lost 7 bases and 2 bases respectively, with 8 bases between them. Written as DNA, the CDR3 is TGCAGCGGCAGTAAAAACACTGAAGCTTTCTTT. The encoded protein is CSGSKNTEAFF.

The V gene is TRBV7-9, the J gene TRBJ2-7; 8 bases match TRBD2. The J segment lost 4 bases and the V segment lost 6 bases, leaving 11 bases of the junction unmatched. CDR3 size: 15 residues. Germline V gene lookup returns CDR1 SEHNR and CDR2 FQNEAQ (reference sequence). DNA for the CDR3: TGTGCCAGCAGTCCCTCTAGCGGGCCATTTTACGAGCAGTACGTC. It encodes CASSPSSGPFYEQYV.

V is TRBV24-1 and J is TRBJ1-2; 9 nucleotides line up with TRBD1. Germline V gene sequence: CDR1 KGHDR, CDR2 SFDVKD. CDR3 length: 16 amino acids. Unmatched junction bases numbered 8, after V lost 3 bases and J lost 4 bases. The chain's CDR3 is CATSDRSGQGIYGYTF. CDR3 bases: TGTGCCACCAGTGATAGAAGTGGACAGGGGATCTATGGCTACACCTTC.

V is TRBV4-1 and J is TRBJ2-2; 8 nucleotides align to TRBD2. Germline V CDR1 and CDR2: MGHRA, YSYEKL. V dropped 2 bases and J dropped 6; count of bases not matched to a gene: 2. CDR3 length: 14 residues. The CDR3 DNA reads TGCGCCAGCAGCCAAACCGGGGGGGCCGGGGAGCTGTTTTTT. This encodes CASSQTGGAGELFF.

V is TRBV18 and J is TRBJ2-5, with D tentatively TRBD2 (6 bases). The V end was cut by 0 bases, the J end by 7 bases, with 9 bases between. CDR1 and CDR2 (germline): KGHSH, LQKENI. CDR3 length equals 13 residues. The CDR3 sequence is CASSPPEGSTQYF. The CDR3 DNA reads TGTGCCAGCTCACCACCGGAGGGTTCGACCCAGTACTTC.

CDR3: CASSKGSGANVLTF. CDR3 nucleotides: TGTGCCAGTAGTAAGGGCTCTGGGGCCAACGTCCTGACTTTC. The chain carries TRBV19 and TRBJ2-6, with D unresolved. Germline values: CDR1 LNHDA, CDR2 SQIVND (reference sequence). With 4 bases removed from V and 0 bases from J, the gap between germline ends came to 4 bases. The CDR3 totals 14 residues. The full variable domain, completed using reference TRBV19 and TRBJ2-6, is DGGITQSPKYLFRKEGQNVTLSCEQNLNHDAMYWYRQDPGQGLRLIYYSQIVNDFQKGDIAEGYSVSREKKESFPLTVTSAQKNPTAFYLCASSKGSGANVLTFGAGSRLTVL.

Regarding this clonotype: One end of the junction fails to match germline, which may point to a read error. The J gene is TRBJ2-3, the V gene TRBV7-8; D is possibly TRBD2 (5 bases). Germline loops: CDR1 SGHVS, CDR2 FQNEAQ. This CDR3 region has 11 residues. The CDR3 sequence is CASSSPHGLSF. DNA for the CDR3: TGTGCCAGCAGCTCGCCCCACGGACTTTCTTTT.

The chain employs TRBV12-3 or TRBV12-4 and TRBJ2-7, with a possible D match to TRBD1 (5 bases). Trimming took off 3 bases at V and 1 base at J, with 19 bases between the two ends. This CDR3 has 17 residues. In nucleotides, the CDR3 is TGTGCCAGCAGTTTCGGTGAGAACAGGTTCAATTCCTACGAGCAGTACTTC. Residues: CASSFGENRFNSYEQYF.

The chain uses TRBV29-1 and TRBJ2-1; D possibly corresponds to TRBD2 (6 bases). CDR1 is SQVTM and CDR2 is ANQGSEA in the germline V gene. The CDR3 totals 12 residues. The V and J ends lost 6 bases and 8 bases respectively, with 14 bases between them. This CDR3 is CSVWTNYDEQFF. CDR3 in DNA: TGCAGCGTATGGACTAATTACGATGAGCAGTTCTTC.

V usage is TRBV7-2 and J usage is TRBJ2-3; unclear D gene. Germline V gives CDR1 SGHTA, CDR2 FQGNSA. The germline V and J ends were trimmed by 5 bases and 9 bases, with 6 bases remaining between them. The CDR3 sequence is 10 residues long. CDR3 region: CASSPATQYF. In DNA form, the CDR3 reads TGTGCCAGCAGCCCGGCCACGCAGTATTTT. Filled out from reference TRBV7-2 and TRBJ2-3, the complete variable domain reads GAGVSQSPSNKVTEKGKDVELRCDPISGHTALYWYRQSLGQGLEFLIYFQGNSAPDKSGLPSDRFSAERTGGSVSTLTIQRTQQEDSAVYLCASSPATQYFGPGTRLTVL.

CDR3 loop: CASSQGVSRAVNEQFF. The CDR3 DNA follows: TGCGCCAGCAGCCAAGGAGTTTCGCGGGCAGTTAATGAGCAGTTCTTC. This sequence joins TRBV4-1 and TRBJ2-1, with TRBD2 as a possible D gene (5 bases). Germline loops: CDR1 MGHRA, CDR2 YSYEKL. Trimming removed 1 base at V and 7 bases at J, with 17 bases between. There are 16 residues in the CDR3.

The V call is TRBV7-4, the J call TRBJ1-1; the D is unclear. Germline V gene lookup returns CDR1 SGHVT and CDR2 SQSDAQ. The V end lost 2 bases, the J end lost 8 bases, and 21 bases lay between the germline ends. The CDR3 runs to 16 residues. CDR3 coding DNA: TGTGCCAGCAGCTTACGCCGGAGGACGGATGAAGACGAAGCTTTCTTT. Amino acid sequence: CASSLRRRTDEDEAFF.

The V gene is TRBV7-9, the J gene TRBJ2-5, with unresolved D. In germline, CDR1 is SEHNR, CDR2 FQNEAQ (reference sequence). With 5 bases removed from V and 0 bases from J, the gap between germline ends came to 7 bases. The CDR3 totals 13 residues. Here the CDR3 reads CASSKVYQETQYF. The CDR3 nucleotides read TGTGCCAGCAGCAAGGTGTACCAAGAGACCCAGTACTTC.

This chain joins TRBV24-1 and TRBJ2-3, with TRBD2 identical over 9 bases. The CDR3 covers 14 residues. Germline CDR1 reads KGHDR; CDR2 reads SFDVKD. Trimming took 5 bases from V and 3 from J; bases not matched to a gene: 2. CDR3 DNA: TGTGCCACCAGTGTAGCGGGGGAAACAGATACGCAGTATTTT. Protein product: CATSVAGETDTQYF.